This T cell receptor beta chain was sequenced during a study of patients and donors after allogeneic stem cell transplantation. TCRdb reprocessed the RT-PCR reads with MiXCR, giving one entry per CDR3 protein. Here the sample spans hundreds of thousands of distinct CDR3 sequences, 16% being singletons. Specimen: blood, either unsorted or a sorted T cell fraction (not recorded which). The TCR sequence derives from a human donor who was either an allogeneic HSCT recipient or a stem cell or donor lymphocyte infusion donor (not recorded which). It is not recorded whose cells these are; they may come from a transplant donor.

This CDR3 reads CASTTGSHYEQYF. The CDR3 nucleotides are TGTGCCAGCACTACAGGGTCCCACTACGAGCAGTACTTC. The rearrangement links TRBV7-9 to TRBJ2-7, with a possible D match to TRBD1 (6 bases). The CDR3 has 13 residues. V was clipped by 7 bases and J by 3 bases, with 13 bases between them. Germline CDR1 is SEHNR and CDR2 is FQNEAQ (reference sequence). The variable domain in full, completed from reference TRBV7-9 and TRBJ2-7, reads DTGVSQNPRHKITKRGQNVTFRCDPISEHNRLYWYRQTLGQGPEFLTYFQNEAQLEKSRLLSDRFSAERPKGSFSTLEIQRTEQGDSAMYLCASTTGSHYEQYFGPGTRLTVT.